This entry concerns a single TCR beta chain. Both 60 Vbeta primers and 13 Jbeta primers went into the PCR. Some clones are missing from TCRdb's copy, which holds only in-frame ones; the method was immunoSEQ multiplex PCR. The sample table sets out about 160,000 clones. The CDR3 contains 15 residues. The junction had 1 base not matched to a gene; V was cut back by 0 bases and J by 2 bases. Germline assignment: CDR1 SGHTS and CDR2 YDEGEE. These data originate in a study of cytomegalovirus exposure and HLA in healthy donors. Overall study context: Among several hundred genotyped donors, about 85% fell in the Caucasian-associated ancestry cluster.

This chain links TRBV5-8 with TRBJ2-5; 10 nucleotides line up with TRBD2. The source of this sequence is an older woman in good health and CMV-seronegative. Sequenced: PBMCs. CDR3 in amino acids: CASSLGTSGQETQYF. CDR3 DNA: TGTGCCAGCAGCTTGGGGACTAGCGGACAAGAGACCCAGTACTTC.